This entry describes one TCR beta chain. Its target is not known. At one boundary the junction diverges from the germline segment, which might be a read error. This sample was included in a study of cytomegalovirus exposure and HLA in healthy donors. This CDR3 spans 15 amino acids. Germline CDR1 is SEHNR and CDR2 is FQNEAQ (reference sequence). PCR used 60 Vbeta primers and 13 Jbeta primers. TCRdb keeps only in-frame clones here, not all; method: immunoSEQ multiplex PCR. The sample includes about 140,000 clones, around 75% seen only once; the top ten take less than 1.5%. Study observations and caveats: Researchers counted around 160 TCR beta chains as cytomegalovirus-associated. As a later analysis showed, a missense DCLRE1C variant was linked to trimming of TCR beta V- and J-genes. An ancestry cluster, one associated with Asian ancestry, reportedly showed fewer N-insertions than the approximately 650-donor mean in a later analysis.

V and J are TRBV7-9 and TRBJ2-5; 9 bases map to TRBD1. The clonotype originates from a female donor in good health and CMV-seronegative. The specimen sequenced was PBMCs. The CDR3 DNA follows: TGTTCCAGCAGCACCGGGACAGGGATCGGGGAGACCCAGTACTTC. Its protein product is CSSSTGTGIGETQYF.